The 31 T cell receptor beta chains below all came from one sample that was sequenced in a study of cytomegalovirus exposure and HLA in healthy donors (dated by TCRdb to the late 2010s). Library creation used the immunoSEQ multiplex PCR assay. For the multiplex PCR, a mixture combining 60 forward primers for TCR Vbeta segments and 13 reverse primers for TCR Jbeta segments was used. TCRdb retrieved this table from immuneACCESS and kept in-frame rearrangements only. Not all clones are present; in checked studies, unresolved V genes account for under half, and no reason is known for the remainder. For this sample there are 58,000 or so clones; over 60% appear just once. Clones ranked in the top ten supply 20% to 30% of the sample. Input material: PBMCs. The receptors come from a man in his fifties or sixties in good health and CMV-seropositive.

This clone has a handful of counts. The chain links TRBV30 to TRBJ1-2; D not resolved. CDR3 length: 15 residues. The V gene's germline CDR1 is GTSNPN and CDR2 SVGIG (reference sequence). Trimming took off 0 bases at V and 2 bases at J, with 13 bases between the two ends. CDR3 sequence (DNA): TGTGCCTGGAGTGTACGAGGTTCAGTCAACTATGGCTACACCTTC. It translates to CAWSVRGSVNYGYTF.

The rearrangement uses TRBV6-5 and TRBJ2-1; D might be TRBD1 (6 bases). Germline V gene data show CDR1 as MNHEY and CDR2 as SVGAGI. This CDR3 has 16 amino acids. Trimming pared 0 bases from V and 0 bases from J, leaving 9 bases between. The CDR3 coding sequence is TGTGCCAGCAGTTACTCAAGGGGGAGCTCCTACAATGAGCAGTTCTTC. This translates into CASSYSRGSSYNEQFF.

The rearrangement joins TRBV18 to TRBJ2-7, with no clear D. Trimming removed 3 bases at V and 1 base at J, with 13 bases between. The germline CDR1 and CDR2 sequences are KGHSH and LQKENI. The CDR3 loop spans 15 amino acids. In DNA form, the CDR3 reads TGTGCCAGCTCACCTACTGTTACGTGGTCCTACGAGCAGTACTTC. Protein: CASSPTVTWSYEQYF.

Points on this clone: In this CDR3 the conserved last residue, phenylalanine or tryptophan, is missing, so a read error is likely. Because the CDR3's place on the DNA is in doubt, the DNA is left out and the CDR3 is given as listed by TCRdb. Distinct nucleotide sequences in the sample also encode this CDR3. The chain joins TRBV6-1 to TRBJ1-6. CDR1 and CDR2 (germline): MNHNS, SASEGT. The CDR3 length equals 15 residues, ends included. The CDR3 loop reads CASSEPGEGSSPLHV.

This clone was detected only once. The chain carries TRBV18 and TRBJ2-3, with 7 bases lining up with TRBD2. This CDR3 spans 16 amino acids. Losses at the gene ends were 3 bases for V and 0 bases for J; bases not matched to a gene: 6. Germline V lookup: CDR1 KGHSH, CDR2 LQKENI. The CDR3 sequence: CASSPATSRSTDTQYF. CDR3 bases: TGTGCCAGCTCACCGGCGACTAGCCGGAGCACAGATACGCAGTATTTT.

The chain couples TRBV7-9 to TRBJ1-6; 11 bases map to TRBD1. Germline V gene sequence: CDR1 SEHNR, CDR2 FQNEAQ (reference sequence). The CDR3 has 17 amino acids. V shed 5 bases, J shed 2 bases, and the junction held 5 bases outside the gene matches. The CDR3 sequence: CASSDGTGGAYNSPLHF. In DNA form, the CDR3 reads TGTGCCAGCAGCGACGGGACAGGGGGAGCCTATAATTCACCCCTCCACTTT.

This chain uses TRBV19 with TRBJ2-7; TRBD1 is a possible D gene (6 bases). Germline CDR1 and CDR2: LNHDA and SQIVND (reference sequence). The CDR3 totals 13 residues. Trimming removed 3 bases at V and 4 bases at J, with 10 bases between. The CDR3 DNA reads TGTGCCAGTAGTATTAGCAGGGGATACGAGCAGTACTTC. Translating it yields CASSISRGYEQYF.

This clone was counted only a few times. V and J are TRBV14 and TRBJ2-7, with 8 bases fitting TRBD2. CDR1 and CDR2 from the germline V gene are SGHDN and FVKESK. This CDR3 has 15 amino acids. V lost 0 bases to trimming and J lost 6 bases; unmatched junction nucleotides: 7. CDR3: CASSQESGSFAEQYF. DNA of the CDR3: TGTGCCAGCAGCCAAGAAAGCGGGAGTTTCGCCGAGCAGTACTTC. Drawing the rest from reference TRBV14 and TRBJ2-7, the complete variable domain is EAGVTQFPSHSVIEKGQTVTLRCDPISGHDNLYWYRRVMGKEIKFLLHFVKESKQDESGMPNNRFLAERTGGTYSTLKVQPAELEDSGVYFCASSQESGSFAEQYFGPGTRLTVT.

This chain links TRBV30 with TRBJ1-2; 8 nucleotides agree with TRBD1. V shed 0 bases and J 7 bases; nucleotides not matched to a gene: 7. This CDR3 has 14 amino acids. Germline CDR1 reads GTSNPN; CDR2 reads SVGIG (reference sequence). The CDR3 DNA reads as TGTGCCTGGAGTGTACAGGGGGGATTAGCTGGCTACACCTTC. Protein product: CAWSVQGGLAGYTF.

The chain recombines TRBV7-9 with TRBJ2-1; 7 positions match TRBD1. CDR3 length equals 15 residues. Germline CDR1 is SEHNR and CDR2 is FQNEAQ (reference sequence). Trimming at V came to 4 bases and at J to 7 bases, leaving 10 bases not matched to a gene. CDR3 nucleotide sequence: TGTGCCAGCAGCTCTGACAGGGATCCGCCGAATGAGCAGTTCTTC. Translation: CASSSDRDPPNEQFF.

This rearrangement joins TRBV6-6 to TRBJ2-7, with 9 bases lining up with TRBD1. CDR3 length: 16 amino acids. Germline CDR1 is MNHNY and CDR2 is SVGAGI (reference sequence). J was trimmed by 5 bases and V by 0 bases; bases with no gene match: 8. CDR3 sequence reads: CASSYSAGQGIHEQYF. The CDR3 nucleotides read TGTGCCAGCAGTTACTCGGCGGGACAGGGTATCCACGAGCAGTACTTC.

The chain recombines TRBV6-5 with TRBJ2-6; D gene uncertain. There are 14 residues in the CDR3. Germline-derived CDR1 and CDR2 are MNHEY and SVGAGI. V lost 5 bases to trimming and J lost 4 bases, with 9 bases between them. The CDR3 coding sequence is TGTGCCAGCAGTCTTACTTCCGGGGCCAACGTCCTGACTTTC. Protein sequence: CASSLTSGANVLTF.

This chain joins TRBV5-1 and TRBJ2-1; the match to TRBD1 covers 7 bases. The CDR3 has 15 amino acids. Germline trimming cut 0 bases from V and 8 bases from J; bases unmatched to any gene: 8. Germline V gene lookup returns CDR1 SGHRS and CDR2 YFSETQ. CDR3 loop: CASSLGGGESDEQFF. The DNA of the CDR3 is TGCGCCAGCAGCTTGGGAGGGGGCGAGTCAGATGAGCAGTTCTTC.

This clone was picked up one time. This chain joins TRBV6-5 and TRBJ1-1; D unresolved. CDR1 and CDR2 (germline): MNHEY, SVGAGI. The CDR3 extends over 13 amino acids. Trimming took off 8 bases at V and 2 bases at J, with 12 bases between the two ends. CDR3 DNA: TGTGCCAGCCCACCGGGGTTAAACACTGAAGCTTTCTTT. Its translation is CASPPGLNTEAFF.

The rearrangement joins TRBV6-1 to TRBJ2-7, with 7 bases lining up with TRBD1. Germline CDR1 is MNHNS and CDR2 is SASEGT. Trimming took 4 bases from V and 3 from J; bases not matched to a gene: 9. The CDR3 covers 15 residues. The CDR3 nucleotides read TGTGCCAGCAGTGCGCACAGGGGAATCAGCTACGAGCAGTACTTC. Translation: CASSAHRGISYEQYF.

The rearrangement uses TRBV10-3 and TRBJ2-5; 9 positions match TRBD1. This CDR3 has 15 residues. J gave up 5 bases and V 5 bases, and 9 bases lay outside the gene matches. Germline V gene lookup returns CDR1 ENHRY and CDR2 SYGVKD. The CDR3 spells CAISLGQGLGETQYF. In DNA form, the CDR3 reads TGTGCCATCAGTTTGGGACAGGGCCTGGGGGAGACCCAGTACTTC.

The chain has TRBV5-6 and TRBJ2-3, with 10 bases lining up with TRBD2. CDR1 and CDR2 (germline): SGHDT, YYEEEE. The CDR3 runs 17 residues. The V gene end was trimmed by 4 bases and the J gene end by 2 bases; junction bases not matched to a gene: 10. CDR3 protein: CASSPQAGGPNTDTQYF. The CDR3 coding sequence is TGTGCCAGCAGCCCGCAAGCGGGAGGGCCCAACACAGATACGCAGTATTTT.

CDR3 loop: CASSLFSPGDYSNQPQHF. The CDR3 bases are TGTGCCAGCAGTTTATTTTCGCCAGGGGACTATAGCAATCAGCCCCAGCATTTT. The chain couples TRBV27 to TRBJ1-5; a weak D match, TRBD1 (6 bases). Germline lookup yields CDR1 MNHEY and CDR2 SMNVEV (reference sequence). The CDR3 runs 18 residues. Trimming removed 1 base at V and 0 bases at J, with 16 bases between.

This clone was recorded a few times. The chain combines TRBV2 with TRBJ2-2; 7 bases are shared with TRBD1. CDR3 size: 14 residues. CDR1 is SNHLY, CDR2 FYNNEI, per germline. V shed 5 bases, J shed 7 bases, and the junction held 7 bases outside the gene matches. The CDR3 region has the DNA TGTGCCAGCAGTCTACAGGGGTATCACGGGGAGCTGTTTTTT. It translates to CASSLQGYHGELFF.

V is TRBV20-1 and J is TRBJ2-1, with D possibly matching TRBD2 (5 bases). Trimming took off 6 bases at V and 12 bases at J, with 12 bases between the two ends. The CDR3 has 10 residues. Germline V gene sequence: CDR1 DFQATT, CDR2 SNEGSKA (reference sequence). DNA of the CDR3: TGCAGTGCGTACAACGGAGGGCAGTTCTTC. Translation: CSAYNGGQFF.

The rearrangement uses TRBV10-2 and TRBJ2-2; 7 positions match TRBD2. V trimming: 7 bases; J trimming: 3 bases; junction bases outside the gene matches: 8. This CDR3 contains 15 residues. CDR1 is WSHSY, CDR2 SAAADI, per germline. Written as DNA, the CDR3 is TGCGCCAGCAAAGGACTAGGAGGGGACACCGGGGAGCTGTTTTTT. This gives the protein CASKGLGGDTGELFF.

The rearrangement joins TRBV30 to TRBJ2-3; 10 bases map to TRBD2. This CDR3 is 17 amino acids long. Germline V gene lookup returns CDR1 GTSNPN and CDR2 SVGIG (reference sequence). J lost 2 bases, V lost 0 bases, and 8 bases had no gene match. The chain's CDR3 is CAWSVATLAGPTDTQYF. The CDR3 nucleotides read TGTGCCTGGAGTGTCGCGACACTAGCGGGGCCCACAGATACGCAGTATTTT.

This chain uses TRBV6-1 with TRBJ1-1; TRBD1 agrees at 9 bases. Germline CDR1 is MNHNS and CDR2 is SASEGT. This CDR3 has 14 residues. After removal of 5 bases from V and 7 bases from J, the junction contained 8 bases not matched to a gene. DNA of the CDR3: TGTGCCAGCAGTACACAGGGGGCGACGAGTGAAGCTTTCTTT. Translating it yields CASSTQGATSEAFF.

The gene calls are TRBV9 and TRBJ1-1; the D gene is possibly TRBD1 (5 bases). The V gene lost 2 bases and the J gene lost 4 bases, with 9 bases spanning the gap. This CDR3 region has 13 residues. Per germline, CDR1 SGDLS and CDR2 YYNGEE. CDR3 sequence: CASSVAQGTEAFF. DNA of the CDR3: TGTGCCAGCAGCGTGGCCCAGGGCACTGAAGCTTTCTTT.

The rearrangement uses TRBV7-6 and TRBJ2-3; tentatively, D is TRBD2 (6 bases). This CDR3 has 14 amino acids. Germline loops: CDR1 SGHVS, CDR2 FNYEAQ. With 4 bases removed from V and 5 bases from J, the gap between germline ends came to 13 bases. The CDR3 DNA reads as TGTGCCAGCAGCTATGGGCGGGAAGGAGATACGCAGTATTTT. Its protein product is CASSYGREGDTQYF.

The CDR3 DNA sequence: TGTGCCTGGAAGGTTCTGAGGTATGGCACTGAAGCTTTCTTT. It specifies CAWKVLRYGTEAFF. This chain joins TRBV30 and TRBJ1-1; D is ambiguous. The CDR3 contains 14 residues. CDR1 is GTSNPN and CDR2 is SVGIG in the germline V gene (reference sequence). V dropped 4 bases and J dropped 4 bases, with 16 bases sitting between them.

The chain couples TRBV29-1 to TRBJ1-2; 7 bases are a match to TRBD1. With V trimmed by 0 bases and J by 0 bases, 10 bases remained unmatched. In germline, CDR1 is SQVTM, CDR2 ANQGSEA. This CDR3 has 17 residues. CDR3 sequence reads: CSVEDLAGGRSNYGYTF. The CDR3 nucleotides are TGCAGCGTTGAAGATCTGGCAGGGGGGAGGTCTAACTATGGCTACACCTTC.

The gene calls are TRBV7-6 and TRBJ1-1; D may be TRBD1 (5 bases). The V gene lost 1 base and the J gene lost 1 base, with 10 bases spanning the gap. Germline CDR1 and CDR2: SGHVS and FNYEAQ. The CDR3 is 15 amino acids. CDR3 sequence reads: CASSLGMGGNTEAFF. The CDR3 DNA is TGTGCCAGCAGCTTAGGCATGGGGGGGAACACTGAAGCTTTCTTT.

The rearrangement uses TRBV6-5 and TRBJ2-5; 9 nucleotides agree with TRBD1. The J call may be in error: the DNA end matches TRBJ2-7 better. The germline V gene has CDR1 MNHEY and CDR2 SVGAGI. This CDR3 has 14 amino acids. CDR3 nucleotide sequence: TGTGCCAGCAGGCTACAGGGGGCCTCCTACGAGCAGTACTTC. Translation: CASRLQGASYEQYF.

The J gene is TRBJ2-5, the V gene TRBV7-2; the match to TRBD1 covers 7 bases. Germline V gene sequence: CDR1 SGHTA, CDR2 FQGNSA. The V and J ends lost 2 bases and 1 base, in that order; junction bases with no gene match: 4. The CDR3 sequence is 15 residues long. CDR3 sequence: CASSLPGTVQETQYF. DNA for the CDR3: TGTGCCAGCAGCTTACCCGGGACAGTCCAAGAGACCCAGTACTTC.

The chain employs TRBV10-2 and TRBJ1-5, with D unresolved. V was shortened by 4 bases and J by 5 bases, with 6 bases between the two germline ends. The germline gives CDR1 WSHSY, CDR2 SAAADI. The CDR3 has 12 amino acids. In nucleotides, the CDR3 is TGCGCCAGCAGTGGGCCAGATCAGCCCCAGCATTTT. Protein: CASSGPDQPQHF.